The next 27 T cell receptor beta chains were all read from a single sample in a study of T cell responses to AZD1222 COVID-19 vaccine. Only in-frame clones appear in the TCRdb table, and some are missing; sequencing was by immunoSEQ multiplex PCR. The sample has under 150,000 clones, about 91% seen once. The specimen was peripheral blood, collected 28 days after the second AZD1222 dose. The receptor set was obtained from an adult who received the AZD1222 COVID-19 vaccine.

Note on this clone: Other DNA sequences in the same sample also yield this CDR3. The chain uses TRBV9 and TRBJ1-1; D gene uncertain. Germline V lookup: CDR1 SGDLS, CDR2 YYNGEE. The V end was cut by 0 bases, the J end by 4 bases, with 7 bases between. The CDR3 is made up of 13 amino acids. The CDR3 nucleotides are TGTGCCAGCAGCGTAGGAAGAGGCACTGAAGCTTTCTTT. Its protein is CASSVGRGTEAFF.

The V gene is TRBV4-2, the J gene TRBJ2-1, with 8 bases aligning to TRBD2. The CDR3 spans 17 residues. J lost 9 bases, V lost 0 bases, and 13 bases had no gene match. From germline, CDR1 is LGHNA and CDR2 YNFKEQ. CDR3 nucleotides: TGTGCCAGCAGCCAAGATGGTGGGACGGGAGGGCAGCGTGAGCAGTTCTTC. Protein sequence: CASSQDGGTGGQREQFF.

The rearrangement joins TRBV11-1 to TRBJ2-1; D ambiguous. The germline CDR1 and CDR2 sequences are SGHAT and FQDESV (reference sequence). V was cut by 2 bases and J by 0 bases, with 11 bases left in between. The CDR3 contains 16 residues. The CDR3 coding sequence is TGTGCCAGCAGCTTATGGCGTAGAAGCTCCTACAATGAGCAGTTCTTC. Protein: CASSLWRRSSYNEQFF.

The chain couples TRBV27 to TRBJ2-7; D might be TRBD2 (7 bases). Germline loops: CDR1 MNHEY, CDR2 SMNVEV (reference sequence). The ends were cut back, 6 bases at V and 0 bases at J, with 21 bases in the middle. This CDR3 comprises 17 residues. In DNA form, the CDR3 reads TGTGCCAGCAGCCACCGGGGGGCGGGAGTGGGCTCCTACGAGCAGTACTTC. It yields the protein CASSHRGAGVGSYEQYF.

The chain employs TRBV9 and TRBJ2-2, with no clear D. The CDR3 is 13 residues long. V was clipped by 4 bases and J by 3 bases, with 7 bases between them. CDR1 and CDR2 (germline): SGDLS, YYNGEE. The CDR3 nucleotides read TGTGCCAGCAGCCCCGGGTACACCGGGGAGCTGTTTTTT. It specifies CASSPGYTGELFF.

Here the CDR3 reads CASSYGAGGNTEAFF. CDR3 in DNA: TGTGCCAGCAGTTACGGTGCGGGAGGGAACACTGAAGCTTTCTTT. J is TRBJ1-1 and V is TRBV6-5; D is uncertain. V was clipped by 2 bases and J by 1 base, with 11 bases between them. The CDR3 sequence is 15 residues long. CDR1 and CDR2 (germline): MNHEY, SVGAGI.

J is TRBJ1-2 and V is TRBV9, with D perhaps TRBD1 (6 bases). V was trimmed by 4 bases and J by 5 bases, leaving 15 bases between them. CDR1 SGDLS and CDR2 YYNGEE come from the germline V gene. The CDR3 is 14 amino acids. This chain's CDR3 is CASSPAGGRYGYTF. For the CDR3, the DNA is TGTGCCAGCAGCCCTGCCGGGGGCAGATATGGCTACACCTTC.

This chain links TRBV7-8 with TRBJ2-5; 8 positions match TRBD2. V was clipped by 0 bases and J by 0 bases; unmatched bases: 6. Germline values: CDR1 SGHVS, CDR2 FQNEAQ. The CDR3 is 17 amino acids. The CDR3 protein is CASSLARLAIYQETQYF. In DNA form, the CDR3 reads TGTGCCAGCAGCTTAGCGCGACTAGCGATATACCAAGAGACCCAGTACTTC.

The chain employs TRBV4-1 and TRBJ1-6; D gene uncertain. V lost 4 bases and J 6 bases, leaving 13 bases between the germline ends. The CDR3 extends over 15 amino acids. CDR1 and CDR2 from the germline V gene are MGHRA and YSYEKL. CDR3: CASSPGPTTNSPLHF. CDR3 nucleotides: TGCGCCAGCAGCCCCGGGCCGACGACTAATTCACCCCTCCACTTT.

This clone was detected only once. The chain carries TRBV28 and TRBJ1-2, with TRBD1 matching over 7 bases. The CDR3 consists of 16 residues. Germline-derived CDR1 and CDR2 are MDHEN and SYDVKM. V lost 1 base to trimming and J lost 4 bases; unmatched junction nucleotides: 9. CDR3 coding DNA: TGTGCCAGCAGTTTATACGGGACAGCGAGACCCTATGGCTACACCTTC. Its translation: CASSLYGTARPYGYTF.

This chain links TRBV3-1 (or the pseudogene TRBV3-2) with TRBJ2-2, with 7 nucleotides matching TRBD1. The CDR3 covers 15 residues. V lost 5 bases and J lost 1; bases outside the gene matches: 4. Germline V gives CDR1 LGHDT, CDR2 YNNKEL (reference sequence). The CDR3 DNA follows: TGTGCCAGCAGCACCCGGGACAGGAACACCGGGGAGCTGTTTTTT. This gives the protein CASSTRDRNTGELFF.

The chain combines TRBV4-3 with TRBJ1-1; perhaps TRBD1 as D (6 bases). V gave up 4 bases and J gave up 4 bases, with 16 bases separating them. CDR3 length: 15 residues. Germline V lookup: CDR1 LGHNA, CDR2 YSLEER. CDR3 protein: CASSPQGGDGTEAFF. The CDR3 region has the DNA TGCGCCAGCAGCCCCCAAGGGGGGGACGGCACTGAAGCTTTCTTT.

V and J are TRBV2 and TRBJ1-6; unclear D gene. The CDR3 consists of 14 residues. Per germline, CDR1 SNHLY and CDR2 FYNNEI. Trimming shortened V by 1 base and J by 5 bases, and 6 bases separated the two germline ends. The CDR3 region is CASSEGNDNSPLHF. CDR3 bases: TGTGCCAGCAGTGAAGGGAATGATAATTCACCCCTCCACTTT.

The chain combines TRBV5-1 with TRBJ2-1; tentatively, D is TRBD2 (6 bases). Between the trimmed V and J ends, which lost 3 bases and 8 bases, there was a span of 18 bases. The CDR3 runs 15 residues. Germline V gene data show CDR1 as SGHRS and CDR2 as YFSETQ. CDR3 nucleotide sequence: TGCGCCAGCAGCTCGGGACTCCCGGGTCGGGATGAGCAGTTCTTC. Translating it yields CASSSGLPGRDEQFF. The full variable domain, in which reference TRBV5-1 and TRBJ2-1 provide the parts outside the CDR3, is KAGVTQTPRYLIKTRGQQVTLSCSPISGHRSVSWYQQTPGQGLQFLFEYFSETQRNKGNFPGRFSGRQFSNSRSEMNVSTLELGDSALYLCASSSGLPGRDEQFFGPGTRLTVL.

This chain connects TRBV3-1 (or the pseudogene TRBV3-2) to TRBJ1-3; D unresolved. Germline CDR1 reads LGHDT; CDR2 reads YNNKEL (reference sequence). V was pared by 8 bases and J by 0 bases, with 20 bases between. The CDR3 is 17 residues long. The CDR3 coding sequence is TGTGCCAGCTTAGGACGCCGCGGATCTCACTCTGGAAACACCATATATTTT. It translates to CASLGRRGSHSGNTIYF.

The CDR3 reads CASSSNNEQFF. The CDR3 bases are TGTGCCAGCAGCTCTAACAATGAGCAGTTCTTC. This chain joins TRBV7-9 and TRBJ2-1, with D unclear. V gave up 4 bases and J gave up 5 bases, with 3 bases separating them. Germline CDR1 is SEHNR and CDR2 is FQNEAQ (reference sequence). The length of the CDR3 is 11 residues.

The chain uses TRBV18 and TRBJ1-2; D is possibly TRBD1 (5 bases). CDR3 length: 12 amino acids. The V gene's germline CDR1 is KGHSH and CDR2 LQKENI. V lost 6 bases and J lost 5, with 10 bases in between. This CDR3 reads CASSGGGYGYTF. The CDR3, as DNA: TGTGCCAGCTCCGGTGGGGGGTATGGCTACACCTTC. Filled out from reference TRBV18 and TRBJ1-2, the complete variable domain reads NAGVMQNPRHLVRRRGQEARLRCSPMKGHSHVYWYRQLPEEGLKFMVYLQKENIIDESGMPKERFSAEFPKEGPSILRIQQVVRGDSAAYFCASSGGGYGYTFGSGTRLTVV.

The V and J genes are TRBV6-1 and TRBJ1-3, with D tentatively TRBD1 (5 bases). V shed 1 base and J shed 4 bases, with 8 bases lying between them. There are 14 residues in the CDR3. Germline V gene lookup returns CDR1 MNHNS and CDR2 SASEGT. The CDR3: CASSEGRAGNTIYF. In nucleotides, the CDR3 is TGTGCCAGCAGTGAAGGCAGGGCAGGAAACACCATATATTTT.

This rearrangement joins TRBV3-1 (or the pseudogene TRBV3-2) to TRBJ2-2, with D possibly being TRBD2 (6 bases). V lost 2 bases and J 6 bases, leaving 10 bases between the germline ends. Germline assignment: CDR1 LGHDT and CDR2 YNNKEL (reference sequence). The CDR3 totals 14 residues. CDR3 bases: TGTGCCAGCAGCCAAACTAGCTCCCCCGGGGAGCTGTTTTTT. Amino acid sequence: CASSQTSSPGELFF.

The rearrangement uses TRBV28 and TRBJ1-4; tentative D call: TRBD1 (6 bases). In germline, CDR1 is MDHEN, CDR2 SYDVKM. Trimming left V 5 bases short and J 5 bases short, with 15 bases between. The CDR3 runs to 15 residues. The CDR3 spells CASSQRGFGNEKLFF. For the CDR3, the DNA is TGTGCCAGCAGTCAGAGGGGGTTTGGGAATGAAAAACTGTTTTTT.

The V and J genes are TRBV5-1 and TRBJ1-2; D is undetermined. Germline CDR1 is SGHRS and CDR2 is YFSETQ. The CDR3 has 14 amino acids. The V end lost 4 bases, the J end lost 5 bases, and 15 bases lay between the germline ends. The CDR3 sequence is CASSPNPGRYGYTF. The CDR3, as DNA: TGCGCCAGCAGCCCTAACCCGGGCAGGTATGGCTACACCTTC.

The CDR3 region has the DNA TGTGCCAGCAGTGAGGTTGCAACTAATGAAAAACTGTTTTTT. Amino acids: CASSEVATNEKLFF. The chain couples TRBV6-1 to TRBJ1-4; no clear D. V dropped 3 bases and J dropped 0 bases, with 5 bases sitting between them. The CDR3 is 14 amino acids. Germline CDR1 and CDR2: MNHNS and SASEGT.

The rearrangement links TRBV10-1 to TRBJ2-1; 8 positions agree with TRBD2. Germline CDR1 reads WNHNN; CDR2 reads SYGVQD (reference sequence). With V trimmed by 4 bases and J by 7 bases, 12 bases remained unmatched. The CDR3 is 16 residues long. This CDR3 is CASSAEREGVLNEQFF. Here the CDR3 DNA reads TGCGCCAGCAGTGCGGAACGGGAGGGGGTATTGAATGAGCAGTTCTTC.

The chain recombines TRBV4-1 with TRBJ2-7; D perhaps matches TRBD2 (5 bases). Trimming stripped 6 bases from V and 5 bases from J, with 11 bases between. In germline, CDR1 is MGHRA, CDR2 YSYEKL. CDR3 size: 12 residues. The CDR3 sequence is CASSHSDDEQYF. The CDR3 nucleotides read TGCGCCAGCAGTCATAGCGATGACGAGCAGTACTTC.

The V call is TRBV7-9, the J call TRBJ2-1; D might be TRBD2 (5 bases). The V and J ends lost 0 bases and 4 bases respectively, with 19 bases between them. This CDR3 is 18 amino acids long. Germline lookup yields CDR1 SEHNR and CDR2 FQNEAQ (reference sequence). The chain's CDR3 is CASSLAGRHGGFYNEQFF. CDR3 sequence (DNA): TGTGCCAGCAGCTTAGCCGGCCGACATGGCGGGTTTTACAATGAGCAGTTCTTC.

V usage is TRBV4-1 and J usage is TRBJ2-1, with TRBD2 identical over 8 bases. The CDR3 has 17 amino acids. Germline CDR1 is MGHRA and CDR2 is YSYEKL. After removal of 3 bases from V and 4 bases from J, the junction contained 11 bases not matched to a gene. CDR3 region: CASSHGVERGFYNEQFF. CDR3 bases: TGCGCCAGCAGCCACGGAGTTGAGCGGGGGTTTTACAATGAGCAGTTCTTC.

This clone was counted only a few times. The chain uses TRBV6-1 and TRBJ1-4; D is perhaps TRBD1 (5 bases). From germline, CDR1 is MNHNS and CDR2 SASEGT. The CDR3 contains 16 residues. V lost 0 bases, J lost 4 bases, and 12 bases lay in between. The CDR3 spells CASSEAKGAINEKLFF. In DNA, the CDR3 is TGTGCCAGCAGTGAAGCTAAAGGGGCGATTAATGAAAAACTGTTTTTT.